The 25 T cell receptor beta chains given below trace back to one sample, sequenced in a study of blood T cell repertoires in COVID-19. Here immunoSEQ multiplex PCR was the method, and the copy in TCRdb shows in-frame clones only, minus some. The sample holds about 170,000 clones, roughly 87% seen once. The sequenced material came from peripheral blood. These receptors were collected from a woman aged 70-85 years with acute or convalescent COVID-19.

V and J are TRBV5-1 and TRBJ2-1; 11 nucleotides align to TRBD2. Per the germline V gene, CDR1 is SGHRS and CDR2 is YFSETQ. The CDR3 covers 15 residues. The J segment lost 7 bases and the V segment lost 6 bases, leaving 9 bases of the junction unmatched. CDR3 region: CASTFSGGARNEQFF. As DNA, the CDR3 is TGCGCCAGCACCTTTAGCGGGGGGGCGCGAAATGAGCAGTTCTTC.

This clone was seen a single time. The J gene is TRBJ1-2, the V gene TRBV28, with 7 bases that match TRBD1. The V gene's germline CDR1 is MDHEN and CDR2 SYDVKM. The CDR3 is made up of 15 amino acids. V shed 6 bases and J 2 bases; nucleotides not matched to a gene: 9. CDR3 DNA sequence: TGTGCCAGCAGACGAGGGGGCAACCAAAACTATGGCTACACCTTC. As protein: CASRRGGNQNYGYTF.

Only a few counts were recorded for this clone. The gene calls are TRBV5-1 and TRBJ2-1; TRBD1 is a possible D gene (6 bases). This CDR3 region has 15 residues. V lost 2 bases to trimming and J lost 1 base, with 10 bases between them. In germline, CDR1 is SGHRS, CDR2 YFSETQ. The CDR3 nucleotides read TGCGCCAGCAGCTTCAGGGGTGATTCCTACAATGAGCAGTTCTTC. Amino acid sequence: CASSFRGDSYNEQFF.

The CDR3 spells CASSPPPGGGTEAFF. CDR3 in DNA: TGTGCCAGCAGCCCCCCTCCGGGAGGGGGCACTGAAGCTTTCTTT. The chain has TRBV9 and TRBJ1-1; D might be TRBD1 (6 bases). The CDR3 covers 15 residues. Germline-derived CDR1 and CDR2 are SGDLS and YYNGEE. The V end lost 4 bases, the J end lost 4 bases, and 17 bases lay between the germline ends.

This clone came up once. The chain joins TRBV28 to TRBJ1-3; the D is unclear. Deletions cut 5 bases from V and 4 bases from J, with 6 bases between. Looked up from germline, CDR1 is MDHEN and CDR2 is SYDVKM. CDR3 length: 12 amino acids. Here the CDR3 reads CASSLQGNTIYF. Written as DNA, the CDR3 is TGTGCCAGCAGTCTCCAGGGAAACACCATATATTTT.

The gene calls are TRBV3-1 (or the pseudogene TRBV3-2) and TRBJ2-4; tentatively, D is TRBD1 (5 bases). This CDR3 contains 17 residues. With 1 base removed from V and 1 base from J, the gap between germline ends came to 14 bases. Germline lookup yields CDR1 LGHDT and CDR2 YNNKEL (reference sequence). The CDR3 loop reads CASSQGQGFWAKNIQYF. CDR3 sequence (DNA): TGTGCCAGCAGCCAAGGGCAGGGTTTTTGGGCCAAAAACATTCAGTACTTC.

The genes are TRBV20-1 and TRBJ2-7, with 9 bases matching TRBD2. The CDR3 covers 16 residues. Unmatched junction bases numbered 10, after V lost 3 bases and J lost 1 base. Per germline, CDR1 DFQATT and CDR2 SNEGSKA (reference sequence). The CDR3 here is CSASGEAGGPSYEQYF. The CDR3 DNA follows: TGCAGTGCTAGTGGGGAGGCGGGAGGGCCTTCCTACGAGCAGTACTTC.

The chain carries TRBV7-2 and TRBJ1-2; 9 bases are a match to TRBD1. The V gene's germline CDR1 is SGHTA and CDR2 FQGNSA. The CDR3 loop spans 14 amino acids. Trimming cost V 5 bases and J 4 bases; bases outside gene matches: 5. Written as DNA, the CDR3 is TGTGCCAGCAGCACCGGGACAGGGTCCTATGGCTACACCTTC. Residues: CASSTGTGSYGYTF.

This chain connects TRBV5-6 to TRBJ2-7; tentative D call: TRBD1 (6 bases). The CDR3 consists of 15 residues. V shed 2 bases and J shed 2 bases, with 14 bases lying between them. Germline loops: CDR1 SGHDT, CDR2 YYEEEE. CDR3 sequence (DNA): TGTGCCAGCAGCTTCGATACAGGGATGACCTACGAGCAGTACTTC. Encoded protein: CASSFDTGMTYEQYF.

The rearrangement uses TRBV6-2 or TRBV6-3 and TRBJ1-5; 8 bases are shared with TRBD1. Germline-derived CDR1 and CDR2 are MNHEY and SVGEGT. The CDR3 covers 16 residues. The junction had 10 bases not matched to a gene; V was cut back by 6 bases and J by 3 bases. The CDR3 sequence: CASSTNRDRYNQPQHF. The CDR3 DNA reads as TGTGCCAGCAGCACTAACCGGGACAGGTACAATCAGCCCCAGCATTTT.

This chain uses TRBV5-1 with TRBJ1-4; 9 bases align to TRBD1. Germline values: CDR1 SGHRS, CDR2 YFSETQ. V shed 7 bases, J shed 8 bases, and the junction held 9 bases outside the gene matches. CDR3 length: 14 amino acids. In DNA form, the CDR3 reads TGCGCCAGCCGTCGGCAGGGACAGGGCGAAAAACTGTTTTTT. It codes for CASRRQGQGEKLFF.

The rearrangement uses TRBV5-1 and TRBJ1-1; D is possibly TRBD1 (5 bases). The CDR3 spans 15 residues. V was pared by 3 bases and J by 5 bases, with 17 bases between. Germline assignment: CDR1 SGHRS and CDR2 YFSETQ. DNA of the CDR3: TGCGCCAGCAGCTCCAATGACGGGGGTAGGACTGAAGCTTTCTTT. Translated: CASSSNDGGRTEAFF.

The genes are TRBV7-9 and TRBJ2-1, with 9 bases matching TRBD2. Germline CDR1 SEHNR, CDR2 FQNEAQ (reference sequence). The CDR3 spans 14 residues. J gave up 7 bases and V 5 bases, and 6 bases lay outside the gene matches. Written as DNA, the CDR3 is TGTGCCAGCAGCAGCCGACTAGCGGTAAATGAGCAGTTCTTC. This codes for CASSSRLAVNEQFF. Using reference TRBV7-9 and TRBJ2-1 for the parts outside the CDR3, the full variable domain is DTGVSQNPRHKITKRGQNVTFRCDPISEHNRLYWYRQTLGQGPEFLTYFQNEAQLEKSRLLSDRFSAERPKGSFSTLEIQRTEQGDSAMYLCASSSRLAVNEQFFGPGTRLTVL.

This clone showed up just a few times. This rearrangement joins TRBV6-5 to TRBJ2-7, with TRBD2 matching over 7 bases. The CDR3 sequence is 14 residues long. The germline gives CDR1 MNHEY, CDR2 SVGAGI. The J segment lost 3 bases and the V segment lost 6 bases, leaving 8 bases of the junction unmatched. This CDR3 reads CASRDLAVVYEQYF. The CDR3 DNA is TGTGCCAGCAGAGATCTAGCGGTCGTCTACGAGCAGTACTTC.

This rearrangement joins TRBV1 to TRBJ1-4; TRBD1 is taken as the D call from the table, unchecked against the DNA. TRBV1 counts as a pseudogene. The CDR3 runs 18 residues. The CDR3 reads CTSSQPDRGLATNEKLFF. CDR3 bases: TGCACCAGCAGCCAACCGGACAGGGGGCTAGCAACTAATGAAAAACTGTTTTTT.

The chain joins TRBV2 to TRBJ1-2; TRBD1 might be the D (5 bases). Germline CDR1 is SNHLY and CDR2 is FYNNEI. Between the trimmed V and J ends, which lost 5 bases and 3 bases, there was a span of 13 bases. The CDR3 covers 14 residues. CDR3 coding DNA: TGTGCCAGCAGTCAGGGCGGAACATACTATGGCTACACCTTC. Protein product: CASSQGGTYYGYTF. Drawing the rest from reference TRBV2 and TRBJ1-2, the complete variable domain is EPEVTQTPSHQVTQMGQEVILRCVPISNHLYFYWYRQILGQKVEFLVSFYNNEISEKSEIFDDQFSVERPDGSNFTLKIRSTKLEDSAMYFCASSQGGTYYGYTFGSGTRLTVV.

V gene TRBV21-1 combines with J gene TRBJ1-6. TRBV21-1 constitutes a pseudogene. The CDR3 has 19 amino acids. This CDR3 reads CASSKESTGRVPRNSPLHF. The CDR3 DNA reads TGTGCCAGCAGCAAAGAGTCGACGGGGAGGGTTCCCAGGAATTCACCCCTCCACTTT.

The gene calls are TRBV6-5 and TRBJ2-1, with a weak D call TRBD2 (5 bases). V was shortened by 5 bases and J by 0 bases, with 11 bases between the two germline ends. Per germline, CDR1 MNHEY and CDR2 SVGAGI. CDR3 length: 15 amino acids. The CDR3, as DNA: TGTGCCAGCAGTCTCCAGGCGGGCTCCTACAATGAGCAGTTCTTC. It yields the protein CASSLQAGSYNEQFF.

This chain uses TRBV18 with TRBJ1-3; the D is unclear. Between the trimmed V and J ends, which lost 0 bases and 8 bases, there was a span of 14 bases. The CDR3 has 15 residues. The germline CDR1 and CDR2 sequences are KGHSH and LQKENI. Here the CDR3 reads CASSPPNSGGHTIYF. The CDR3 DNA reads as TGTGCCAGCTCACCACCGAACAGTGGAGGACACACCATATATTTT.

In this sample, this clone turned up a few times. The J gene is TRBJ1-2, the V gene TRBV9; possibly TRBD1 for D (6 bases). Germline V gene sequence: CDR1 SGDLS, CDR2 YYNGEE. The germline V and J ends were trimmed by 4 bases and 4 bases, with 14 bases remaining between them. The CDR3 loop spans 14 amino acids. CDR3 bases: TGTGCCAGCAGCAAGCGACAGGCGCTCTATGGCTACACCTTC. As protein: CASSKRQALYGYTF.

The chain carries TRBV4-3 and TRBJ2-2; tentative D call: TRBD1 (5 bases). The CDR3 consists of 14 residues. V lost 5 bases to trimming and J lost 2 bases, with 9 bases between them. Per the germline V gene, CDR1 is LGHNA and CDR2 is YSLEER. The CDR3: CASSETGNTGELFF. In nucleotides, the CDR3 is TGCGCCAGCAGCGAAACAGGAAACACCGGGGAGCTGTTTTTT.

The chain is built from TRBV7-2 and TRBJ2-1, with 7 bases matching TRBD1. Germline V CDR1 and CDR2: SGHTA, FQGNSA. The J segment lost 2 bases and the V segment lost 5 bases, leaving 6 bases of the junction unmatched. This CDR3 contains 15 residues. For the CDR3, the DNA is TGTGCCAGCAGCGGAAGAGGGACAGCCTACAATGAGCAGTTCTTC. Protein product: CASSGRGTAYNEQFF.

V is TRBV24-1 and J is TRBJ2-7, with a tentative D call TRBD2 (6 bases). Trimming stripped 4 bases from V and 3 bases from J, with 9 bases between. This CDR3 has 13 residues. Per germline, CDR1 KGHDR and CDR2 SFDVKD. CDR3 DNA sequence: TGTGCCACCAGTGACGGGACTGGCTACGAGCAGTACTTC. Amino acids: CATSDGTGYEQYF.

The chain links TRBV6-1 to TRBJ2-3; D ambiguous. Deletions cut 1 base from V and 4 bases from J, with 6 bases between. This CDR3 has 13 residues. Germline V gene sequence: CDR1 MNHNS, CDR2 SASEGT. The CDR3 is CASSEVASDTQYF. CDR3 nucleotides: TGTGCCAGCAGTGAAGTAGCCTCAGATACGCAGTATTTT.

V gene TRBV6-2 or TRBV6-3 combines with J gene TRBJ1-1, with D perhaps TRBD1 (6 bases). CDR1 is MNHEY, CDR2 SVGEGT, per germline. V lost 5 bases and J lost 0, with 10 bases in between. The CDR3 length is 14 residues. For the CDR3, the DNA is TGTGCCAGCAGTCGGACAGACCTGAACACTGAAGCTTTCTTT. Its translation is CASSRTDLNTEAFF.